This T cell receptor (beta chain) was recorded in a study of cytomegalovirus exposure and HLA in healthy donors. A note on this clone: Its antigen is undetermined.

Looked up from germline, CDR1 is WSHSY and CDR2 is SAAADI. V lost 4 bases to trimming and J lost 4 bases; unmatched junction nucleotides: 4. The CDR3 consists of 14 residues. General study results and limits: When a later analysis was performed, an Asian-associated ancestry cluster reportedly had fewer N-insertions than the approximately 690-donor mean. V- and J-gene trimming of TCR beta was linked (in a later analysis) to a missense DCLRE1C variant. Available immune exposure information covered CMV serostatus only.

PCR involved 60 Vbeta and 13 Jbeta primers. Repertoires were generated with immunoSEQ multiplex PCR, while TCRdb's copy carries only in-frame clones and drops some. The repertoire has fewer than 150,000 clones, 75% to 80% of them found once; the top ten carry 4.9%. The receptor was isolated from a woman aged 45-65 years in good health and CMV-seronegative. The sample taken for sequencing was PBMCs. The V gene is TRBV10-2, the J gene TRBJ2-7; 10 bases map to TRBD2. The CDR3 loop reads CASSASGGEYEQYF. The CDR3 coding sequence is TGCGCCAGCAGTGCTAGCGGGGGAGAATACGAGCAGTACTTC.